This record covers a single TCR beta chain. Trimming cost V 6 bases and J 0 bases; bases outside gene matches: 7. The germline CDR1 and CDR2 sequences are MNHEY and SMNVEV (reference sequence). The CDR3 runs to 15 residues. Reverse transcribed after extraction, RNA yielded cDNA as the sequencing template. Sequencing was performed with immunoSEQ multiplex PCR; in TCRdb, only in-frame clones are kept and a portion is missing. Of around 140,000 clones in the sample, about 89% were seen once. The data were taken from a study of CD8+ T cells in alopecia areata. Source: CD8+ T cells sorted from blood, taken at week 0. The chain uses TRBV27 and TRBJ1-1, with 7 positions matching TRBD1. This sequence originates from a human donor with alopecia areata. The DNA of the CDR3 is TGTGCCAGCAGAGCACTGCAGGGGGTGAACACTGAAGCTTTCTTT. It codes for CASRALQGVNTEAFF.